This TCR beta chain was recovered during a study of blood T cell repertoires in COVID-19. Study context: Collection of acute and convalescent COVID-19 samples took place in the United States, Italy and Spain.

Assay: immunoSEQ multiplex PCR; the TCRdb copy retains only in-frame clones and omits some. The table shows roughly 220,000 clones, with 80% to 90% occurring only once. The CDR3 has 17 amino acids. With 5 bases clipped from V and 3 bases from J, the junction kept 10 bases outside the gene matches. Germline CDR1 SEHNR, CDR2 FQNEAQ (reference sequence). The study recruited people aged about 18 to 89 years across about 25 US areas. Self-reported history from a screening survey and questionnaire set each donor's cohort. The chain links TRBV7-9 to TRBJ2-1; 10 positions match TRBD2. The sequence was obtained from a woman aged 45-59 years with acute COVID-19. The sequencing sample was made of PBMCs or T cells enriched from blood (not recorded which). CDR3 nucleotide sequence: TGTGCCAGCAGCCAAGGGCTAGCGGGAGCAGGCTACAATGAGCAGTTCTTC. It translates to CASSQGLAGAGYNEQFF.